This T cell receptor beta chain emerged from a study of blood T cell repertoires in COVID-19. Under the authors' procedure: Amplification from reference gene primers served as the basis for estimated nucleated cell counts. The table came from immunoSEQ multiplex PCR; TCRdb's copy has only in-frame clones and leaves some out. That table supplies the V and J calls and clone size; D and trimming were determined from the DNA. The sample comprises approximately 210,000 clones, around 86% of which are singletons, and approximately 2.1% rests with the top ten. This clone was observed a single time. The CDR3 has 14 residues. V shed 6 bases, J shed 8 bases, and the junction held 11 bases outside the gene matches. Germline V CDR1 and CDR2: MNHEY, SVGAGI.

This TCR derives from a man aged 25-40 years who had recovered from COVID-19. The rearrangement uses TRBV6-5 and TRBJ1-2; 8 bases align to TRBD1. Sequences were obtained from peripheral blood. CDR3 nucleotide sequence: TGTGCCAGCAGACGTGACAGGGGTGGAGGCGGCTACACCTTC. This encodes CASRRDRGGGGYTF.